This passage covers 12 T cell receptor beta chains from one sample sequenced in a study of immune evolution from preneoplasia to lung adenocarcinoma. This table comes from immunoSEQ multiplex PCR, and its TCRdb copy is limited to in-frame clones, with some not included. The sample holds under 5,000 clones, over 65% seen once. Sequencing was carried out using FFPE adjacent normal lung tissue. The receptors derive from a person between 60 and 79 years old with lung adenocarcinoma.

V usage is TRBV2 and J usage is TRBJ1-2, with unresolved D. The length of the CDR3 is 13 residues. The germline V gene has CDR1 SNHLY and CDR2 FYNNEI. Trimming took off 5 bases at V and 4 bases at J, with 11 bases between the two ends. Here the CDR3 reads CASSPASGYGYTF. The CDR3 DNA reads TGTGCCAGCAGTCCCGCCTCGGGCTATGGCTACACCTTC.

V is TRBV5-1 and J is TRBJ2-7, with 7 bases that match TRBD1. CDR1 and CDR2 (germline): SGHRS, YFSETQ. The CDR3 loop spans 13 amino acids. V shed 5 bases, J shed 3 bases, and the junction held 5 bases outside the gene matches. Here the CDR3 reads CASSLSGGYEQYF. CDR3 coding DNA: TGCGCCAGCAGTTTGTCAGGGGGCTACGAGCAGTACTTC.

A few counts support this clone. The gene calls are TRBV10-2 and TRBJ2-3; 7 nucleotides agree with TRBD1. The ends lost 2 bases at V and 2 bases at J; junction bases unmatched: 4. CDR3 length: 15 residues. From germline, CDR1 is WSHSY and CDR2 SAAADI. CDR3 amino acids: CASSEEGTATDTQYF. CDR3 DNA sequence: TGCGCCAGCAGTGAGGAGGGGACAGCCACAGATACGCAGTATTTT.

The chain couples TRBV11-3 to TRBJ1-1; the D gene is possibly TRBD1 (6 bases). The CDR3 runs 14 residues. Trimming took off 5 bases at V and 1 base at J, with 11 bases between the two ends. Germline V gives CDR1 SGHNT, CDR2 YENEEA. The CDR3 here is CASSRQESNTEAFF. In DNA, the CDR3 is TGTGCCAGCAGCCGACAGGAATCGAACACTGAAGCTTTCTTT.

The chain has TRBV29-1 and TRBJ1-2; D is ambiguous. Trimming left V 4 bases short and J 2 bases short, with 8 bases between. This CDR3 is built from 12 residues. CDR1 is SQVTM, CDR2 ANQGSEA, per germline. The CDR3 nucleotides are TGCAGCGTTGCCGGTGGCAACTATGGCTACACCTTC. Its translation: CSVAGGNYGYTF.

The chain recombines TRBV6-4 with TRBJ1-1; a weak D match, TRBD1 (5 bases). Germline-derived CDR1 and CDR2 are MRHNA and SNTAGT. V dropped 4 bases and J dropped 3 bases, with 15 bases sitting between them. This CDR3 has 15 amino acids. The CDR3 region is CASSALGVYDTEAFF. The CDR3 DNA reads TGTGCCAGCAGTGCCTTGGGGGTTTATGACACTGAAGCTTTCTTT.

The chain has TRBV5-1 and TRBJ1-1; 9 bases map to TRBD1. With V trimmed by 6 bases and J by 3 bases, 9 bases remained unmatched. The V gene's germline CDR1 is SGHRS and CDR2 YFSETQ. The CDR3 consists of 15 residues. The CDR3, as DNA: TGCGCCAGCAACCCGATAGACAGGGGGGACACTGAAGCTTTCTTT. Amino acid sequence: CASNPIDRGDTEAFF.

The DNA for the CDR3 is TGTGCCAGCAGAGCCAACAAGAAAGGCTACAATGAGCAGTTCTTC. It encodes CASRANKKGYNEQFF. This chain connects TRBV27 to TRBJ2-1; D gene uncertain. Trimming stripped 6 bases from V and 3 bases from J, with 15 bases between. The CDR3 extends over 15 amino acids. Germline loops: CDR1 MNHEY, CDR2 SMNVEV (reference sequence).

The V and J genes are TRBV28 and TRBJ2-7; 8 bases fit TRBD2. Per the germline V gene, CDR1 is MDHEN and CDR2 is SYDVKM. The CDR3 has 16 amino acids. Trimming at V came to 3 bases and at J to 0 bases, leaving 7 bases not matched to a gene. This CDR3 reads CASSLVSGINSYEQYF. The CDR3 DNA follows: TGTGCCAGCAGTTTGGTTAGCGGGATCAACTCCTACGAGCAGTACTTC.

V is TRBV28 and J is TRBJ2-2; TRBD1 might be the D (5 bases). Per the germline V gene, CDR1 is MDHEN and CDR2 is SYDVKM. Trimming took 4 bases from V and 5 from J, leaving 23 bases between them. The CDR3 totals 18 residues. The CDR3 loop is CASSSPFGSTAMTGELFF. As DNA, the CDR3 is TGTGCCAGCAGTTCCCCTTTTGGTTCGACAGCTATGACCGGGGAGCTGTTTTTT.

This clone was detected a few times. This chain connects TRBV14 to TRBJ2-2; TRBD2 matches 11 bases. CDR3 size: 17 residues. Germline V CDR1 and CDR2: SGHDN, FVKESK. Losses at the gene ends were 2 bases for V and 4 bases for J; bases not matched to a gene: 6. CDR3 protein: CASSQRGTSGSTGELFF. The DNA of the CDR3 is TGTGCCAGCAGCCAACGGGGGACTAGCGGTAGCACCGGGGAGCTGTTTTTT.

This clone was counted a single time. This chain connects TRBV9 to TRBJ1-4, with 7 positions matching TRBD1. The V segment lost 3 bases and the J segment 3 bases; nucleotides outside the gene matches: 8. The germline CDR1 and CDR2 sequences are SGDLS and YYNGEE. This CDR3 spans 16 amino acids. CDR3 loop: CASSAMTGFPNEKLFF. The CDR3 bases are TGTGCCAGCAGCGCCATGACAGGGTTCCCTAATGAAAAACTGTTTTTT.